These T cell receptor beta chains were read from a single sample in a study of cytomegalovirus exposure and HLA in healthy donors. The protocol was immunoSEQ multiplex PCR, while the TCRdb copy is restricted to in-frame clones and leaves out a portion. The repertoire has tens of thousands of clones, 40% to 50% of them found once; the top ten carry around 2%. Material for sequencing was PBMCs. Receptor source: a woman aged 45-60 years in good health and CMV-seronegative. Each CDR3 is given with its conserved first and last residue. D genes are given only for firm matches. Some rows mark clone size as missing; the rest say once, few, many or name a class of expanded clone.

-,TRBJ1-1,TRBV7-9,-,TGTGCCAGCAGCTTCACTGATTGGTCCGCGAACACTGAAGCTTTCTTT,CASSFTDWSANTEAFF
-,TRBJ2-3,TRBV30,-,TGTGCCTGGAGTGTAAAGCGGGCCAGCACAGATACGCAGTATTTT,CAWSVKRASTDTQYF
few,TRBJ2-1,TRBV2,-,TGTGCCAGCAGTGAAAGGGGAAACTCCTACAATGAGCAGTTCTTC,CASSERGNSYNEQFF
-,TRBJ2-1,TRBV4-1,TRBD2,TGCGCCAGCAGCCACCTTCCAAGGCTAGCGGGAGTCGATGAGCAGTTCTTC,CASSHLPRLAGVDEQFF
-,TRBJ2-1,TRBV2,TRBD1,TGTGCCAGCAGGACCGGGACAGCCTACAATGAGCAGTTCTTC,CASRTGTAYNEQFF
few,TRBJ1-2,TRBV29-1,-,TGCAGCGTTGAACCTAACAGGGATGGCTACACCTTC,CSVEPNRDGYTF
few,TRBJ1-1,TRBV19,-,TGTGCCAGTAGTATAGATAGGGACACCGGGGCTTTCTTT,CASSIDRDTGAFF
-,TRBJ2-7,TRBV21-1,-,TGTGCCAGCCTACGGACAGTAGACGAGCAGTACTTC,CASLRTVDEQYF
-,TRBJ1-4,TRBV30,-,TGTGCCTGGAGTGTAGGGGAAGCGAATGAAAAACTGTTTTTT,CAWSVGEANEKLFF
-,TRBJ2-3,TRBV10-3,TRBD2,TGTGCCATCAGTGAGTGGACTAGCTCCTCGGCAGATACGCAGTATTTT,CAISEWTSSSADTQYF
few,TRBJ1-2,TRBV14,-,TGTGCCAGCAGCCAAGACAGGGATAACTATGGCTACACCTTC,CASSQDRDNYGYTF
once,TRBJ2-3,TRBV30,-,TGTGCCTGGAGTGTACCGGGCACAGATACGCAGTATTTT,CAWSVPGTDTQYF
-,TRBJ2-7,TRBV5-1,TRBD2,TGCGCCAGCAGCTTCCAGCGGGAGAGCTACGAGCAGTACTTC,CASSFQRESYEQYF
few,TRBJ2-2,TRBV2,-,TGTGCCAGCACCTCGGGACTTGGCGGGGAGCTGTTTTTT,CASTSGLGGELFF
-,TRBJ1-4,TRBV29-1,TRBD1,TGCAGCGTTGATAAGGACAGGGGGCTGTTTTTT,CSVDKDRGLFF
-,TRBJ2-7,TRBV7-2,TRBD1,TGTGCCAGCATCTCCTCCACCGGGACAGGGGTCTACGAGCAGTACTTC,CASISSTGTGVYEQYF
-,TRBJ2-5,TRBV7-9,TRBD1,TGTGCCAGCAGCTCGGCCAGGGGGCCAGAGACCCAGTACTTC,CASSSARGPETQYF
-,TRBJ2-1,TRBV5-6,-,TGTGCCAGCAGCTTGGTCACATCTTACAATGAGCAGTTCTTC,CASSLVTSYNEQFF
-,TRBJ1-6,TRBV5-5,-,TGTGCCAGCAGCTCAGGAATGTCAAATAATTCACCCCTCCACTTT,CASSSGMSNNSPLHF
-,TRBJ1-2,TRBV6-1,TRBD1,TGTGCCAGCAGTGAGACGACAGGGGGCTATGGCTACACCTTC,CASSETTGGYGYTF
few,TRBJ2-5,TRBV7-3,TRBD1,TGTGCCAGCAGTCCGACAGGGCGCGCGGAGACCCAGTACTTC,CASSPTGRAETQYF
-,TRBJ1-4,TRBV19,-,TGTGCCAGTAGTATCGAACAGGGCAATGAAAAACTGTTTTTT,CASSIEQGNEKLFF
-,TRBJ2-5,TRBV19,TRBD2,TGTGCCAGTACCACGAGCGAGACTAGCGGCTTAGAGACCCAGTACTTC,CASTTSETSGLETQYF
-,TRBJ2-7,TRBV25-1,-,TGTGCCAGCAGCCAGAGTGGGGGGTCCTACGAGCAGTACTTC,CASSQSGGSYEQYF
few,TRBJ2-3,TRBV2,TRBD2,TGTGCCAGCAGGATGACTAGCGGAGAGGTCACAGATACGCAGTATTTT,CASRMTSGEVTDTQYF
-,TRBJ2-2,TRBV18,-,TGTGCCAGCTCACCCATACAGGGGGAGCTGTTTTTT,CASSPIQGELFF
few,TRBJ1-1,TRBV5-6,-,TGTGCCAGCAGCCGGGGGGAGGTTCTTAGGCTGGAAGCTTTCTTT,CASSRGEVLRLEAFF
few,TRBJ1-1,TRBV5-4,-,TGTGCCAGCAGCACGACAGTTATGAACACTGAAGCTTTCTTT,CASSTTVMNTEAFF
-,TRBJ1-5,TRBV6-5,TRBD1,TGTGCCAGCAGCATCAACAGGGGAGAGGGGCAGCCCCAGCATTTT,CASSINRGEGQPQHF
few,TRBJ1-1,TRBV7-2,-,TGTGCCAGCAGCTTAGTGGCGGGGGCGAACACTGAAGCTTTCTTT,CASSLVAGANTEAFF
-,TRBJ1-1,TRBV28,-,TGTGCCAGCAGTTTCTCCAGGGTGGACACTGAAGCTTTCTTT,CASSFSRVDTEAFF
once,TRBJ1-4,TRBV6-5,-,TGTGCCAGCAGTGAGAGGGGGGGCGTTGAAAAACTGTTTTTT,CASSERGGVEKLFF
-,TRBJ2-1,TRBV10-3,-,TGTGCCATCAGTGATCCGCCCACAACGATCGACAATGAGCAGTTCTTC,CAISDPPTTIDNEQFF
-,TRBJ1-5,TRBV30,-,TGTGCCTGGAGTAGGGGCAGCATGAGCAATCAGCCCCAGCATTTT,CAWSRGSMSNQPQHF
-,TRBJ1-2,TRBV15,TRBD1,TGTGCCACCAGCAGAGGACAGGGAAGAGGCTACACCTTC,CATSRGQGRGYTF
-,TRBJ1-2,TRBV19,-,TGTGCCAGTAGCAGCAACAGGGAAAGCTATGGCTACACCTTC,CASSSNRESYGYTF
few,TRBJ1-5,TRBV11-2,TRBD1,TGTGCCAGCAGCCAGGGACAGGGAGGGCAGCCCCAGCATTTT,CASSQGQGGQPQHF
few,TRBJ2-5,TRBV28,TRBD1,TGTGCCAGCAGGCCCCCAGAAGACAGGGGGACTGTTGAGACCCAGTACTTC,CASRPPEDRGTVETQYF
-,TRBJ1-1,TRBV7-2,-,TGTGCCAGCAGCTTAGCGGGGGCGAACACTGAAGCTTTCTTT,CASSLAGANTEAFF
-,TRBJ2-3,TRBV6-5,-,TGTGCCAGCAGTTACACCACTCTCTCCGGGGATACGCAGTATTTT,CASSYTTLSGDTQYF
-,TRBJ2-3,TRBV23-1,-,TGCGCCAGCAGTCAATCCTGCTTTCCGGGCGGGCCCCGAAGTCATACGCAGTATTTT,CASSQSCFPGGPRSHTQYF
few,TRBJ1-1,TRBV2,-,TGTGCCAGCAGTGGATCAGAAGTGAACACTGAAGCTTTCTTT,CASSGSEVNTEAFF
-,TRBJ2-3,TRBV11-1,-,TGTGCCAGCAGCTTAGGTGGCAGGCAAGGGGCAGATACGCAGTATTTT,CASSLGGRQGADTQYF
-,TRBJ1-2,TRBV15,-,TGTGCCACCAGCAGAGATCTAGAGGTCACCTATGGCTACACCTTC,CATSRDLEVTYGYTF
-,TRBJ1-1,TRBV5-1,-,TGCGCCAGCAGCCTGGATCGGACTGAAGCTTTCTTT,CASSLDRTEAFF
-,TRBJ2-1,TRBV7-9,TRBD2,TGTGCCAGCAGCTTATTGGGCGGGAGAAAGTACAATGAGCAGTTCTTC,CASSLLGGRKYNEQFF
-,TRBJ2-5,TRBV7-3,-,TGTGCCAGCAGTCAGGGATTAGGTCAAGAGACCCAGTACTTC,CASSQGLGQETQYF
-,TRBJ1-5,TRBV4-2,-,TGTGCCAGCAGCCAGGAGGATAGCAATCAGCCCCAGCATTTT,CASSQEDSNQPQHF
-,TRBJ1-2,TRBV13,TRBD1,TGTGCCAGCAGCGCTGACAGGGCTAACTATGGCTACACCTTC,CASSADRANYGYTF
-,TRBJ2-7,TRBV28,-,TGTGCCAGCAGTTTAATGGGCCTCGAGCAGTACTTC,CASSLMGLEQYF
once,TRBJ2-5,TRBV4-2,TRBD2,TGTGCCAGCAGCCAAGGGGCTAGCGGGGTAATTCAAGAGACCCAGTACTTC,CASSQGASGVIQETQYF
-,TRBJ1-6,TRBV15,-,TGTGCCACCAGCAGAAATACAGGGTTACAAAATTCACCCCTCCACTTT,CATSRNTGLQNSPLHF